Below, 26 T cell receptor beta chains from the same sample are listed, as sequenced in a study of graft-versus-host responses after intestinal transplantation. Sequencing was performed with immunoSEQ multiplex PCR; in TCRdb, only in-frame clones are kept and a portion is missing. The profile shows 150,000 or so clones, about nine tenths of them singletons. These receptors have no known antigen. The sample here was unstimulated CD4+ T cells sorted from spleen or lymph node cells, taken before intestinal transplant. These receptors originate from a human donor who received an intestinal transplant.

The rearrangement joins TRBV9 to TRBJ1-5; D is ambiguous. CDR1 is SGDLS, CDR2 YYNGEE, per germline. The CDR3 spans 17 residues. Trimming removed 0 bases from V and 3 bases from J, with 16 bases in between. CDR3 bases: TGTGCCAGCAGCGTAGTAATATCAATGGGAGACAATCAGCCCCAGCATTTT. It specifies CASSVVISMGDNQPQHF.

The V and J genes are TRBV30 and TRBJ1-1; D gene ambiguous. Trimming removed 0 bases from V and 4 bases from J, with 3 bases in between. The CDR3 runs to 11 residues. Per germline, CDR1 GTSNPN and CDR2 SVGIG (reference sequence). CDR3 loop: CAWSVSTEAFF. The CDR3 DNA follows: TGTGCCTGGAGTGTCAGCACTGAAGCTTTCTTT.

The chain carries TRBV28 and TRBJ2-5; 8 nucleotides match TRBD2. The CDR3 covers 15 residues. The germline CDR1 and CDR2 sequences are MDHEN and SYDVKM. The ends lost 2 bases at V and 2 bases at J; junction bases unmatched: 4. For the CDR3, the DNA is TGTGCCAGCAGTTTAGGTTCTAGCGGGCAAGAGACCCAGTACTTC. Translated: CASSLGSSGQETQYF.

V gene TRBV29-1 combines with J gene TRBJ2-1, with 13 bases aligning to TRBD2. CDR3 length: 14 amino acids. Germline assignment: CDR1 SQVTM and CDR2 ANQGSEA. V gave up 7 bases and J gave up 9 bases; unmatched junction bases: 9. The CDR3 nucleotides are TGCAGCGCCCCGGGACTAGCGGGAAGGGGTGAGCAGTTCTTC. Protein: CSAPGLAGRGEQFF.

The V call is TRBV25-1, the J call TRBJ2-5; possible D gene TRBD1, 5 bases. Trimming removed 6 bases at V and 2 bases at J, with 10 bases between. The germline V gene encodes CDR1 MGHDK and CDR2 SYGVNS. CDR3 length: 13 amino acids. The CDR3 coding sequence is TGTGCCAGCAGCGGACATGCGCAAGAGACCCAGTACTTC. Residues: CASSGHAQETQYF.

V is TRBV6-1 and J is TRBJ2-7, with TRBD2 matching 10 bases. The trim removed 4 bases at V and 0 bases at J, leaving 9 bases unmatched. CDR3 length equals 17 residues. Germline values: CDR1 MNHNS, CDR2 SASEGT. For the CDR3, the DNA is TGTGCCAGCAGTGTGCTAGCGGGGGAGTCCTACTCCTACGAGCAGTACTTC. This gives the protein CASSVLAGESYSYEQYF.

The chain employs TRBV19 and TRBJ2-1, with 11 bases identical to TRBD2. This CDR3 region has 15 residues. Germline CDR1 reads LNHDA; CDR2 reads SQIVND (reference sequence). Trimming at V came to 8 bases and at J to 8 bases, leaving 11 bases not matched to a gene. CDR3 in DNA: TGTGCCAGTCAGACTAGCGGGACGTTGGTGGATGAGCAGTTCTTC. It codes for CASQTSGTLVDEQFF.

For the CDR3, the DNA is TGTGCCAGTAGTCACAGGGGAATATCCTACGAGCAGTACTTC. Translated: CASSHRGISYEQYF. The V and J genes are TRBV19 and TRBJ2-7; 7 bases match TRBD1. V dropped 5 bases and J dropped 1; count of bases not matched to a gene: 5. Germline V gene data show CDR1 as LNHDA and CDR2 as SQIVND (reference sequence). This CDR3 is 14 amino acids long.

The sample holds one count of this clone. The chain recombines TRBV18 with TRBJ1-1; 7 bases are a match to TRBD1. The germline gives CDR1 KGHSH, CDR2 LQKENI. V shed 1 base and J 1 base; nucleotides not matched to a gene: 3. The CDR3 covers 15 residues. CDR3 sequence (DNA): TGTGCCAGCTCACCACAGGGGGCGGGGAACACTGAAGCTTTCTTT. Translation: CASSPQGAGNTEAFF. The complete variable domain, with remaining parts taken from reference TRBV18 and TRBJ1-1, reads NAGVMQNPRHLVRRRGQEARLRCSPMKGHSHVYWYRQLPEEGLKFMVYLQKENIIDESGMPKERFSAEFPKEGPSILRIQQVVRGDSAAYFCASSPQGAGNTEAFFGQGTRLTVV.

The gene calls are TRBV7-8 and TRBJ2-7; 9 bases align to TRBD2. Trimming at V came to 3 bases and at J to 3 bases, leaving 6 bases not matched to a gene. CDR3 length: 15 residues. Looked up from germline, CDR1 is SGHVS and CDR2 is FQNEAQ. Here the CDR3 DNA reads TGTGCCAGCAGCTTGACTAGCGGCCTGCTCTACGAGCAGTACTTC. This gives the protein CASSLTSGLLYEQYF.

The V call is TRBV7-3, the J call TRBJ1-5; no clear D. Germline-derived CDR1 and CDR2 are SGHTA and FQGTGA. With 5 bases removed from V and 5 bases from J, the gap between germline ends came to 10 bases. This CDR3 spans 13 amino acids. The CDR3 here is CASSPGNDQPQHF. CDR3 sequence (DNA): TGTGCCAGCAGCCCGGGCAATGATCAGCCCCAGCATTTT.

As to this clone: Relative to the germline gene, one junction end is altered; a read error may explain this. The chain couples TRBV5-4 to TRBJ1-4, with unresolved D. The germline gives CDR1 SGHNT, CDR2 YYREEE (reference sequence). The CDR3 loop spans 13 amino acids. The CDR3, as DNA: TGTGCCAGCAGCCCGGGGAGGTTTGAAGAACTGTTTTTT. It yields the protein CASSPGRFEELFF.

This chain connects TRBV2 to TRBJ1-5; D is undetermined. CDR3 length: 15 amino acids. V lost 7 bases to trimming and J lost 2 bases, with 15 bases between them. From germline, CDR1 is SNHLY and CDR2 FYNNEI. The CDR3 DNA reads TGTGCCAGCACCGAGAACCTTGTCGGCAATCAGCCCCAGCATTTT. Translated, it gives CASTENLVGNQPQHF.

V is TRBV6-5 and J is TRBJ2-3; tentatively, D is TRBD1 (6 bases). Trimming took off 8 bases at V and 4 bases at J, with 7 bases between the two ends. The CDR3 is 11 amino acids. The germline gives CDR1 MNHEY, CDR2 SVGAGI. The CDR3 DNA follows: TGTGCCAGCGGGGGCCCAGATACGCAGTATTTT. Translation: CASGGPDTQYF.

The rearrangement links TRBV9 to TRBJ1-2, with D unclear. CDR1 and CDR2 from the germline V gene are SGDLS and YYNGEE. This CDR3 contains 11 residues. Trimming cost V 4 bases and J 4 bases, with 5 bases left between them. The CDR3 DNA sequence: TGTGCCAGCAGCCCCGGCTATGGCTACACCTTC. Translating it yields CASSPGYGYTF.

This CDR3 is CASSEMAGVSNQPQHF. The CDR3 nucleotides read TGTGCCAGCAGTGAAATGGCCGGGGTCAGCAATCAGCCCCAGCATTTT. V is TRBV2 and J is TRBJ1-5; D gene ambiguous. This CDR3 region has 16 residues. V was clipped by 2 bases and J by 1 base, with 12 bases between them. In germline, CDR1 is SNHLY, CDR2 FYNNEI.

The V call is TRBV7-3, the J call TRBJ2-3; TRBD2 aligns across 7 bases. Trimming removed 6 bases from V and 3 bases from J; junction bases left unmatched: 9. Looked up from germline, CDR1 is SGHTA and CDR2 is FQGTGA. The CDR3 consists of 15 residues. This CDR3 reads CASSLRLAETDTQYF. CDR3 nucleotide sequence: TGTGCCAGCAGTCTGAGACTAGCAGAAACAGATACGCAGTATTTT.

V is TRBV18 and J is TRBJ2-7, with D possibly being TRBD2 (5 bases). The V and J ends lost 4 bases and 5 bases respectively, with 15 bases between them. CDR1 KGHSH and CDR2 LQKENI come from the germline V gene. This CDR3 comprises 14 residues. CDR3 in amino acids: CASSLLPDYDEQYF. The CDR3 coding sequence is TGTGCCAGCTCACTTTTACCCGACTACGACGAGCAGTACTTC.

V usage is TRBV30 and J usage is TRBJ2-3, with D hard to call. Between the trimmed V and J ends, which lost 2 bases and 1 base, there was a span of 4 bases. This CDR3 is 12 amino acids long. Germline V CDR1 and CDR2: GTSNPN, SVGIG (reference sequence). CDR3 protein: CAWSPGTDTQYF. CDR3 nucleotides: TGTGCCTGGAGTCCAGGCACAGATACGCAGTATTTT.

As DNA, the CDR3 is TGTGCCAGCAGGGCCCCAAGTTCAGAGAACACCGGGGAGCTGTTTTTT. This encodes CASRAPSSENTGELFF. The chain recombines TRBV25-1 with TRBJ2-2; D is unresolved. V lost 6 bases and J 1 base, leaving 15 bases between the germline ends. Germline V lookup: CDR1 MGHDK, CDR2 SYGVNS. The CDR3 totals 16 residues.

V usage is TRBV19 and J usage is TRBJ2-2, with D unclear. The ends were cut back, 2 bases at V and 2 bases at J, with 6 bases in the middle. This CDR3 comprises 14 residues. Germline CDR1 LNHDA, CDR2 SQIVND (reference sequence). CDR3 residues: CASSIRFNTGELFF. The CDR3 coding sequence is TGTGCCAGTAGTATAAGGTTCAACACCGGGGAGCTGTTTTTT. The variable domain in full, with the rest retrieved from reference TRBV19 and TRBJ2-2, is DGGITQSPKYLFRKEGQNVTLSCEQNLNHDAMYWYRQDPGQGLRLIYYSQIVNDFQKGDIAEGYSVSREKKESFPLTVTSAQKNPTAFYLCASSIRFNTGELFFGEGSRLTVL.

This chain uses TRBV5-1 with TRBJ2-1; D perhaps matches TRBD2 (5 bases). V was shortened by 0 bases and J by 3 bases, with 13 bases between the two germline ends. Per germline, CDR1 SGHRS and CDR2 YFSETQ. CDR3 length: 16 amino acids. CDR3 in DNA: TGCGCCAGCAGCTTGGTAACGGGATCGGTCTACAATGAGCAGTTCTTC. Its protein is CASSLVTGSVYNEQFF.

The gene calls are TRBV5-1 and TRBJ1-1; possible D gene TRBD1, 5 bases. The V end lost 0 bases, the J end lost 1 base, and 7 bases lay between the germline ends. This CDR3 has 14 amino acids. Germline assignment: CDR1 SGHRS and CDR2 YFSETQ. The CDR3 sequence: CASSLAQGNTEAFF. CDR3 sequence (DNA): TGCGCCAGCAGCTTGGCCCAGGGGAACACTGAAGCTTTCTTT.

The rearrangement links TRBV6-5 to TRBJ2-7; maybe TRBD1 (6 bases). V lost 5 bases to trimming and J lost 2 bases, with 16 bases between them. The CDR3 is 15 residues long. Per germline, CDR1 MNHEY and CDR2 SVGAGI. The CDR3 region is CASSPDPTGTYEQYF. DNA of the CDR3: TGTGCCAGCAGTCCCGACCCAACAGGGACCTACGAGCAGTACTTC.

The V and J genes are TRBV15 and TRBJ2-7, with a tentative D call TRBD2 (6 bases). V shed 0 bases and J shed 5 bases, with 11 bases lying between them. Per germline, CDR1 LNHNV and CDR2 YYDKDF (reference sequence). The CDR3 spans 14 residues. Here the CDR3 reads CATSRDSGGDEQYF. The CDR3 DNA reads TGTGCCACCAGCAGAGATAGTGGCGGGGACGAGCAGTACTTC.

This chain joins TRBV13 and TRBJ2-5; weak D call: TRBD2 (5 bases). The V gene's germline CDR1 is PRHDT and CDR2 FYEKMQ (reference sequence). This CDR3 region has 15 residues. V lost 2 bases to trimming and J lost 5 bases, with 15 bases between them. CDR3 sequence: CASSLTPRTGETQYF. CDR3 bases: TGTGCCAGCAGCTTAACTCCTCGGACGGGGGAGACCCAGTACTTC.